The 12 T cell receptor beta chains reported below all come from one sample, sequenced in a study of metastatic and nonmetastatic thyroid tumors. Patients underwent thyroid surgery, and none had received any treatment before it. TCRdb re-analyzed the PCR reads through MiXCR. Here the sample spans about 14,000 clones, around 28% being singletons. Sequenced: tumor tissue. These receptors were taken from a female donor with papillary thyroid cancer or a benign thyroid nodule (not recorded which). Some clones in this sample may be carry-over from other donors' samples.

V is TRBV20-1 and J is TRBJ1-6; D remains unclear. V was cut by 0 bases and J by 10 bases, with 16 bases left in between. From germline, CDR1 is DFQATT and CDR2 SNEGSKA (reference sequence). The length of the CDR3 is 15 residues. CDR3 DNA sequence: TGCAGTGCTAGAGATCAGGCAGGCGTTGGGTCACCCCTCCACTTT. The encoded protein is CSARDQAGVGSPLHF.

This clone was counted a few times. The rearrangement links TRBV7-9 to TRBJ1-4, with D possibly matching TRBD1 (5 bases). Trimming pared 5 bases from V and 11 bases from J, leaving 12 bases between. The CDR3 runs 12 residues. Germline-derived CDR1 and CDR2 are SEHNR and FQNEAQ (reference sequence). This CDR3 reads CASSPRGTKLFF. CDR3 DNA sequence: TGTGCCAGCAGCCCAAGGGGCACTAAACTGTTTTTT.

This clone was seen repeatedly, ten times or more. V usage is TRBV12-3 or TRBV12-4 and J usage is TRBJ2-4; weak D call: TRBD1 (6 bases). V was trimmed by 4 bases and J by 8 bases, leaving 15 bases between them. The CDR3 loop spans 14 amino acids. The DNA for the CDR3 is TGTGCCAGCAGTTCGACAGCCCACAGGGACATTCAGTACTTC. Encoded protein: CASSSTAHRDIQYF.

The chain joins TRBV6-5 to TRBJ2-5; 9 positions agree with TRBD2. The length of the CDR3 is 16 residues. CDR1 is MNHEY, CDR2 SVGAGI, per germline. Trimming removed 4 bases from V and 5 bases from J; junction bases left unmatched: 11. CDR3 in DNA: TGTGCCAGCAGTTGGGGAGCGGGAGGCGTCAGGGAGACCCAGTACTTC. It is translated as CASSWGAGGVRETQYF.

Here the CDR3 DNA reads TGCAGTGCTAGAGCTCTACTGACAGGTGGAAACACCATATATTTT. Encoded protein: CSARALLTGGNTIYF. The J gene is TRBJ1-3, the V gene TRBV20-1; maybe TRBD1 (6 bases). V was trimmed by 1 base and J by 3 bases, leaving 13 bases between them. The CDR3 spans 15 residues. Germline V CDR1 and CDR2: DFQATT, SNEGSKA (reference sequence).

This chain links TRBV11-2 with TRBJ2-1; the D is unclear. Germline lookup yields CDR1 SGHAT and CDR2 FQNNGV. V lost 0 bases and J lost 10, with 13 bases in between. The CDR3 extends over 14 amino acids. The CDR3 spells CASSLDWTGEEQFF. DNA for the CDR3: TGTGCCAGCAGCTTAGATTGGACGGGCGAAGAGCAGTTCTTC.

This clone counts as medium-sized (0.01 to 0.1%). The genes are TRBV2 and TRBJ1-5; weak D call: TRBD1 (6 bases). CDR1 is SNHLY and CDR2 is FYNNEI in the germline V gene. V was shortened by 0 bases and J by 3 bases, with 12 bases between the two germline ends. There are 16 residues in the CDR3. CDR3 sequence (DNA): TGTGCCAGCAGTGAAGCGGGGGCTAGCTACAATCAGCCCCAGCATTTT. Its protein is CASSEAGASYNQPQHF.

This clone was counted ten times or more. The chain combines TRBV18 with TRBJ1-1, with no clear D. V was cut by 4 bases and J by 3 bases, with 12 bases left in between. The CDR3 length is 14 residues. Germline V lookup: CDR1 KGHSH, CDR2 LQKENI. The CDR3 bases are TGTGCCAGCTCACAGGGTTACACCGACACTGAAGCTTTCTTT. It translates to CASSQGYTDTEAFF.

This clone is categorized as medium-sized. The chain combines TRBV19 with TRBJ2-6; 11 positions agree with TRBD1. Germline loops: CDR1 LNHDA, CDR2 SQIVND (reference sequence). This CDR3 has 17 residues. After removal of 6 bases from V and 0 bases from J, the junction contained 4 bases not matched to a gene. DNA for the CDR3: TGTGCCAGTAGATGGACAGGGGGCAGCTCTGGGGCCAACGTCCTGACTTTC. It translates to CASRWTGGSSGANVLTF.

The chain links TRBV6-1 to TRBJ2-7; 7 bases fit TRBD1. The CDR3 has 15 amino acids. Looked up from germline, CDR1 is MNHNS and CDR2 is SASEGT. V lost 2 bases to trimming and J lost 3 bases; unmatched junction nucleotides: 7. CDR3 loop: CASSEYVGGIYEQYF. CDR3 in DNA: TGTGCCAGCAGTGAATATGTAGGGGGCATCTACGAGCAGTACTTC.

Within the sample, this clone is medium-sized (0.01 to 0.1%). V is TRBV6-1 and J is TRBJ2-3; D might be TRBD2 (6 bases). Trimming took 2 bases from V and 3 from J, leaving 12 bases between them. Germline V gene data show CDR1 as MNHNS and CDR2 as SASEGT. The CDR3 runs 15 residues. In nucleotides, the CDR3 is TGTGCCAGCAGTGAATTGGAGGAGGGGACAGATACGCAGTATTTT. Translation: CASSELEEGTDTQYF.

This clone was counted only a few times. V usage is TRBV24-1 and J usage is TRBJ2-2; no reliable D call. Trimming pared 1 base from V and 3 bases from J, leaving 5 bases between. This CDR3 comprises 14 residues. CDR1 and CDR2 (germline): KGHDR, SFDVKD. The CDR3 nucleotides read TGTGCCACCAGTGATTTTTCGTACACCGGGGAGCTGTTTTTT. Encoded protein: CATSDFSYTGELFF.